This T cell receptor beta chain was sequenced during a study of beta chain features in type 1 diabetes. Across the whole study: Sorted cells numbering roughly 98,000,000 were examined across all samples.

One heparinised blood draw averaging roughly 120 mL was given by each donor. This CDR3 region has 14 residues. Germline CDR1 is SGHNT and CDR2 is YYREEE (reference sequence). V shed 1 base and J shed 4 bases, with 11 bases lying between them. Points from the study as a whole: In all four CD4+ subsets, TCRB CDR3 length was significantly, moderately reduced in type 1 diabetes. Sequencing of cDNA might inflate the share of cells that strongly express TCR.

Expressed TCRB transcripts got sequenced, as all isolated RNA was reverse transcribed. Reads for stem cell-like memory T cell samples averaged around 1 million. This table comes from immunoSEQ multiplex PCR, and its TCRdb copy is limited to in-frame clones, with some not included. The data show some 16,000 clones, about 72% seen once. In its sample, this clone was seen once. Its antigen is currently unknown. The V call is TRBV5-4, the J call TRBJ2-5; TRBD2 is a possible D gene (7 bases). The sample comprised stem cell memory CD4+ T cells from blood. The source of this sequence is a woman aged 18-35 years with type 1 diabetes. The CDR3 bases are TGTGCCAGCAGCTTGATGGGAGGGGGAGAGACCCAGTACTTC. Its translation: CASSLMGGGETQYF. The variable domain in full, completed from reference TRBV5-4 and TRBJ2-5, reads ETGVTQSPTHLIKTRGQQVTLRCSSQSGHNTVSWYQQALGQGPQFIFQYYREEENGRGNFPPRFSGLQFPNYSSELNVNALELDDSALYLCASSLMGGGETQYFGPGTRLLVL.